The rows below give T cell receptor beta chains drawn from one sample of a study of blood T cell repertoires in COVID-19. Generated by immunoSEQ multiplex PCR, the TCRdb table keeps only in-frame clones and is missing some. There are 25,000 to 30,000 clones in the sample; roughly 84% occur only once, and 15% lies in the top ten. Sequenced input: peripheral blood. The receptors stem from a man between 65 and 80 years old with active COVID-19. Both conserved end residues are part of each CDR3. D genes are given only for firm matches. A row's size may be missing; if present it is once, few, many or a size class.

TRBD1,TRBJ2-5,TRBV28,-,TGTGCCAGCCAACTGCAGGGGGCGCCGGATGTGACCCAGTACTTC,CASQLQGAPDVTQYF
-,TRBJ1-6,TRBV6-6,once,TGTGCCAGCAGAGGGAAAGGGGACTCCTATAATTCACCCCTCCACTTT,CASRGKGDSYNSPLHF
TRBD1,TRBJ2-2,TRBV7-3,-,TGTGCCAGCAGCTTCCACAGGGGGAACACCGGGGAGCTGTTTTTT,CASSFHRGNTGELFF
-,TRBJ2-7,TRBV28,medium-sized,TGTGCCAGCAGTTCCCCAGAGACAAGATCCTCCTACGAGCAGTACTTC,CASSSPETRSSYEQYF
-,TRBJ2-5,TRBV29-1,-,TGCAGCGCCGGGACTCGGCGGGAGACCCAGTACTTC,CSAGTRRETQYF
-,TRBJ2-2,TRBV5-4,-,TGTGCCAGCAGATCGCCGGGACAGAACACCGGGGAGCTGTTTTTT,CASRSPGQNTGELFF
-,TRBJ1-2,TRBV28,-,TGTGCCAGCAGTTTTTCTAGCTACTATGGCTACACCTTC,CASSFSSYYGYTF
-,TRBJ1-4,TRBV4-1,-,TGCGCCAGCAGCCAAGAAGTACAGAGAAAACTGTTTTTT,CASSQEVQRKLFF
-,TRBJ1-3,TRBV30,-,TGTGCTTGGAGTGTAGAAGGAGGAGGAAACACCATATATTTT,CAWSVEGGGNTIYF
TRBD1,TRBJ2-6,TRBV19,-,TGTGCCAGTAGCAGAGGACAGGGAGCTGGGGCCAACGTCCTGACTTTC,CASSRGQGAGANVLTF
TRBD1,TRBJ2-7,TRBV5-1,-,TGCGCCAGCAGCTACCGGTCACAGGGGCAAGGCGAGCAGTACTTC,CASSYRSQGQGEQYF
TRBD2,TRBJ2-1,TRBV7-2,-,TGTGCCATCGGACTAGCGGGGCGGGGCAATGAGCAGTTCTTC,CAIGLAGRGNEQFF
TRBD1,TRBJ1-6,TRBV29-1,-,TGCAGCGCCCGACAGGGGTATAATTCACCCCTCCACTTT,CSARQGYNSPLHF
-,TRBJ2-3,TRBV7-8,-,TGTGCCAGCAGCTGGGGGGACCGGACAGATACGCAGTATTTT,CASSWGDRTDTQYF
-,TRBJ1-3,TRBV14,-,TGTGCCAGCAGCCTCACGGACAGTCCCCCTGGAAACACCATATATTTT,CASSLTDSPPGNTIYF
-,TRBJ2-3,TRBV6-4,-,TGTGCCAGCAGTGTGGAGGGGCGAACCACAGATACGCAGTATTTT,CASSVEGRTTDTQYF
TRBD2,TRBJ2-1,TRBV19,-,TGTGCCAGTAGAGCGGGACCAACCTACAATGAGCAGTTCTTC,CASRAGPTYNEQFF
TRBD2,TRBJ2-3,TRBV3-1/TRBV3-2,-,TGTGCCAGCAGCCAAGGACTAGCGGGGGGGCGCGGTACGCAGTATTTT,CASSQGLAGGRGTQYF
TRBD1,TRBJ2-7,TRBV3-1/TRBV3-2,-,TGTGCCAGCAGCCAAGCCGGGACAGGTCCCTACGAGCAGTACTTC,CASSQAGTGPYEQYF